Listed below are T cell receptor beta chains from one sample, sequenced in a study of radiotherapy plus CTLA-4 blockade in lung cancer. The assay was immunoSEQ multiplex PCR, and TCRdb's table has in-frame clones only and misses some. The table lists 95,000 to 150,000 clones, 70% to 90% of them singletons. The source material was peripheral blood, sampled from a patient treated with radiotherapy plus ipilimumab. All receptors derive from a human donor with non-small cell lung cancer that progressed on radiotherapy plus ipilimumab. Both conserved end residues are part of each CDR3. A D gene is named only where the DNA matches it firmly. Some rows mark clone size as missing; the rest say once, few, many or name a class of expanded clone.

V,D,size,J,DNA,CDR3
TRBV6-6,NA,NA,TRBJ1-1,TGTGCCAGCAGTTACGGCGGGGAAGGGACTGAAGCTTTCTTT,CASSYGGEGTEAFF
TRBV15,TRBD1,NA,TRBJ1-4,TGTGCCACCAGCAGAGAGGCAGGGGGCATTGAAAAACTGTTTTTT,CATSREAGGIEKLFF
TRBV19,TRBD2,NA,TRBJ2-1,TGTGCCAGTAAAGTAACTAGCGACCACAATGAGCAGTTCTTC,CASKVTSDHNEQFF
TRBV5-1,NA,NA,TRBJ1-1,TGCGCCAGCAGCTTGGGGGAACCGAACACTGAAGCTTTCTTT,CASSLGEPNTEAFF
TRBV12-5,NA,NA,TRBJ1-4,TGTGCTAGTGGGCGGGGAGGAGCTGAAAAACTGTTTTTT,CASGRGGAEKLFF
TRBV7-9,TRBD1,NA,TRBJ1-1,TGTGCCAGCAGCTCTTCGGACAGGGGAAACACTGAAGCTTTCTTT,CASSSSDRGNTEAFF
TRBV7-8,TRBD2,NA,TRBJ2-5,TGTGCCAGCAGCAATGGTGGGACTAGCGGGATTGGCAAAGAGACCCAGTACTTC,CASSNGGTSGIGKETQYF
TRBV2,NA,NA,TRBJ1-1,TGTGCCAGCAGTCCAGACCGCCAGGGGCAGGGAGGTAAGGCTTTCTTT,CASSPDRQGQGGKAFF
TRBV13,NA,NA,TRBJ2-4,TGTGCCAGCAGCCTGGGGGACGTGGCCAAAAACATTCAGTACTTC,CASSLGDVAKNIQYF
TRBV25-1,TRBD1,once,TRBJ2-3,TGTGCCAGCAGTACAGGGGATGCAGATACGCAGTATTTT,CASSTGDADTQYF
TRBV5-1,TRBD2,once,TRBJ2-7,TGCGCCAGCAGCTTGGGGCTAGCGGATTCCTACGAGCAGTACTTC,CASSLGLADSYEQYF
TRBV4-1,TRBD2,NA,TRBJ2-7,TGCGCCAGCAGCCAAGAGATGGGGACTAACTACGAGCAGTACTTC,CASSQEMGTNYEQYF
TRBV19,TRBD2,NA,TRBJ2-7,TGTGCCAGTAGTATTTTCCCTAGCGGGAGCTCCTACGAGCAGTACTTC,CASSIFPSGSSYEQYF
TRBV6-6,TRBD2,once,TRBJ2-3,TGTGCCAGCAAGGATAGCGGGAAGGGCACAGATACGCAGTATTTT,CASKDSGKGTDTQYF
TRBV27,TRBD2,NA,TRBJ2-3,TGTGCCAGCAGTTTTACTCGGGGGGTAGCGGGATACACAGATACGCAGTATTTT,CASSFTRGVAGYTDTQYF
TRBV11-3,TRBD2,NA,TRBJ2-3,TGTGCCAGCAGCTTGGGACTAGCGGGGAGCACAGATACGCAGTATTTT,CASSLGLAGSTDTQYF
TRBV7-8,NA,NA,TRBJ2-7,TGTGCCAGCAGCAGGGGACGAATCTCCTACGAGCAGTACTTC,CASSRGRISYEQYF
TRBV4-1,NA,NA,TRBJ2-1,TGCGCCAGCAGCCAAGGCGGGCCCCGGAGTGAGCAGTTCTTC,CASSQGGPRSEQFF
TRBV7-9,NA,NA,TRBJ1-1,TGTGCCAGCAGCACCGGGGCCGAACCCATGAACACTGAAGCTTTCTTT,CASSTGAEPMNTEAFF
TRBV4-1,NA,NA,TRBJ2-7,TGCGCCAGCAGCCACCCCGGCCCCTACGAGCAGTACTTC,CASSHPGPYEQYF
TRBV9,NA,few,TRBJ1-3,TGTGCCAGCAGCGTAGGGGACGGGGTCTCTGGAAACACCATATATTTT,CASSVGDGVSGNTIYF
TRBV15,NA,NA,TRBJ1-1,TGTGCCACCAGCGGATCGAACACTGAAGCTTTCTTT,CATSGSNTEAFF
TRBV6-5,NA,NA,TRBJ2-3,TGTGCCAGCAGTACGACGCTCTCCACAGATACGCAGTATTTT,CASSTTLSTDTQYF
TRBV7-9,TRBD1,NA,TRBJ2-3,TGTGCCAGCAGCTTGGACAGGGAGACAGATACGCAGTATTTT,CASSLDRETDTQYF
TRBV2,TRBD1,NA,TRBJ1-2,TGTGCCAGCAGTATGGGACAGGGCTTCTATGGCTACACCTTC,CASSMGQGFYGYTF
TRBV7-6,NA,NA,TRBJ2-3,TGTGCCAGCAGCGGGACCAGGGCCGTCTCAGATACGCAGTATTTT,CASSGTRAVSDTQYF
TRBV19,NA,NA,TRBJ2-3,TGTGCCAGTAGGGACGGGTCCTTAGGGGATACGCAGTATTTT,CASRDGSLGDTQYF
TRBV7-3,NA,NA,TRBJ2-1,TGTGCCAGCAGCTTACTCCCGGGAGCGGAGCAGTTCTTC,CASSLLPGAEQFF